The clone carrying this T cell receptor (beta chain) is a singleton in its sample. Per the original data handling: Counts of nucleated cells, estimated from reference gene primer amplification, were obtained. Repertoires were generated with immunoSEQ multiplex PCR, while TCRdb's copy carries only in-frame clones and drops some. The DNA gave D and trimming, while V, J and clone size come from that table. The sample yields more than 150,000 clones, about 87% seen once. In Seattle, patients joined the study during active infection and were tracked longitudinally. CDR1 is MNHEY, CDR2 SMNVEV, per germline (reference sequence). V shed 8 bases and J shed 3 bases, with 17 bases lying between them. There are 15 residues in the CDR3. These data belong to a study of blood T cell repertoires in COVID-19. Whole-study context: Both acute and convalescent COVID-19 samples were obtained from the United States, Italy and Spain. The cDNA or gDNA used as material had been derived from T cells, B-cell-depleted T cells, or PBMCs.

J is TRBJ1-5 and V is TRBV27; D perhaps matches TRBD1 (5 bases). The sequence was collected from a woman between 65 and 79 years old with COVID-19, enrolled during active disease. Sequences were obtained from peripheral blood. The CDR3 bases are TGTGCCAGCGGTAAAGTCGGGGGGGACAATCAGCCCCAGCATTTT. This gives the protein CASGKVGGDNQPQHF.